The present T cell receptor (beta chain) was sequenced within a study of cytomegalovirus exposure and HLA in healthy donors. Findings and limits, study-wide: Sequencing artifact likely explains a cluster of highly shared sequence variants. The authors later found most CMV-associated TCR beta chains appeared HLA-restricted. TCR beta chains associated with HLA were, in a later analysis, more clonally expanded than equally common others.

At the time of sampling, donors were nominally healthy, though unrecorded immune exposures were likely. To note about this clone: The antigen is unknown.

Both 60 Vbeta primers and 13 Jbeta primers went into the PCR. Data came from immunoSEQ multiplex PCR; TCRdb stores just in-frame clones and leaves some out. The sample holds around 130,000 clones, about 79% seen once. Germline lookup yields CDR1 SGHRS and CDR2 YFSETQ. The CDR3 contains 15 residues. V was shortened by 4 bases and J by 0 bases, with 13 bases between the two germline ends. The sample consisted of PBMCs. The TCR sequence derives from a man aged 18 to 30 in good health and CMV-seronegative. The chain joins TRBV5-1 to TRBJ1-2; D is possibly TRBD1 (5 bases). The CDR3 reads CASSPQGPPNYGYTF. The DNA for the CDR3 is TGCGCCAGCAGCCCCCAGGGCCCTCCTAACTATGGCTACACCTTC.